Listed below are T cell receptor beta chains from one sample, sequenced in a study of blood T cell repertoires in COVID-19. The method was immunoSEQ multiplex PCR; TCRdb's version includes in-frame clones alone and lacks a portion of them. The profile shows fewer than 110,000 clones, 89% of them singletons. The sample comprised peripheral blood. These receptor sequences come from a woman in her fifties or sixties with acute or convalescent COVID-19. Both conserved end residues are part of each CDR3. The order of the fields is V gene, D gene, clone size, J gene, CDR3 DNA, CDR3 protein. D genes are given only for firm matches. Some rows have no size entry. The others give once, few or many, or a class for an expanded clone.

TRBV28,TRBD1,NA,TRBJ2-7,TGTGCCAGCAGCCCTGGCGGGACAGGTACCTACGAGCAGTACTTC,CASSPGGTGTYEQYF
TRBV7-9,NA,NA,TRBJ1-2,TGTGCCAGCAGCTTACGGGGATACTATGGCTACACCTTC,CASSLRGYYGYTF
TRBV10-3,TRBD1,NA,TRBJ1-2,TGTGCCATCAGTGGTTCACAGGGGGCAAAGAACTATGGCTACACCTTC,CAISGSQGAKNYGYTF
TRBV12-3/TRBV12-4,NA,NA,TRBJ2-5,TGTGCCAGCAGTTTACGGCGGGAGACCCAGTACTTC,CASSLRRETQYF
TRBV19,NA,NA,TRBJ1-2,TGTGCCAGTAGTACAAGGGGTGGTGGCTACACCTTC,CASSTRGGGYTF
TRBV24-1,NA,NA,TRBJ2-1,TGTGCCACCAGTGACCCCCCGGGGGGCGAGCAGTTCTTC,CATSDPPGGEQFF
TRBV6-2/TRBV6-3,NA,NA,TRBJ2-1,TGTGCCAGCAGTTACTCGAGTAGCGGAGGGGCCCCAAGCTCCTACAATGAGCAGTTCTTC,CASSYSSSGGAPSSYNEQFF
TRBV29-1,TRBD2,NA,TRBJ2-3,TGCAGCGTCAACGGACTAGCGGGAGGCCACACAGATACGCAGTATTTT,CSVNGLAGGHTDTQYF
TRBV30,TRBD2,NA,TRBJ2-3,TGTGCCTGGACTAGCGGGACCACACATACGCAGTATTTT,CAWTSGTTHTQYF
TRBV6-1,NA,NA,TRBJ1-6,TGTGCCAGCAGTGAATTGACAGCTTCTAATTCACCCCTCCACTTT,CASSELTASNSPLHF
TRBV9,NA,NA,TRBJ1-1,TGTGCCAGCAGCGTAGCTCGGGGACAGAACACTGAAGCTTTCTTT,CASSVARGQNTEAFF
TRBV6-2/TRBV6-3,TRBD2,NA,TRBJ2-1,TGTGCCAGCAGTTACTCTCCGGGACTAGCTCTCGATGAGCAGTTCTTC,CASSYSPGLALDEQFF
TRBV10-3,TRBD1,NA,TRBJ1-2,TGTGCCATCAGTGGCGGACAGGGGGACGGCTACACCTTC,CAISGGQGDGYTF
TRBV28,NA,NA,TRBJ2-1,TGTGCCAGCAATCTTATAAGGGGTGAGCAGTTCTTC,CASNLIRGEQFF
TRBV6-6,NA,NA,TRBJ1-1,TGTGCCAGCAGAAGCCGGACACTGAACACTGAAGCTTTCTTT,CASRSRTLNTEAFF
TRBV5-1,NA,NA,TRBJ1-1,TGCGCCAGCAGCTCCCTACCGGGACAAGAGAACACTGAAGCTTTCTTT,CASSSLPGQENTEAFF
TRBV28,TRBD1,NA,TRBJ1-1,TGTGCCAGCAGCTTATTCGGACAGGGGAACACTGAAGCTTTCTTT,CASSLFGQGNTEAFF
TRBV5-4,NA,NA,TRBJ2-2,TGTGCCAGCAGCTTGGAGCTAACTAACATCGGGGAGCTGTTTTTT,CASSLELTNIGELFF
TRBV13,TRBD1,NA,TRBJ2-5,TGTGCCAGCAGCTTAACGGGGACAGGGAGAGAGGGGTTCCGTGAGACCCAGTACTTC,CASSLTGTGREGFRETQYF
TRBV5-1,TRBD1,once,TRBJ1-1,TGCGCCAGCAGAAGCCGGGACAGGAACACTGAAGCTTTCTTT,CASRSRDRNTEAFF
TRBV29-1,NA,NA,TRBJ1-2,TGCAGCGTTGAGGGCGGCCGGGGGAATGGCTACACCTTC,CSVEGGRGNGYTF
TRBV5-6,TRBD1,NA,TRBJ1-5,TGTGCCAGCAGCTTGGGCCAGGGGGCTCAGCCCCAGCATTTT,CASSLGQGAQPQHF
TRBV2,NA,NA,TRBJ2-1,TGTGCCAGCAGTGGGGGAGTTGAGCAGTTCTTC,CASSGGVEQFF
TRBV6-5,NA,NA,TRBJ1-1,TGTGCCAGCAGTTACTACCAGGAGAACACTGAAGCTTTCTTT,CASSYYQENTEAFF